This T cell receptor beta chain was identified during a study of cytomegalovirus exposure and HLA in healthy donors. Study-level results: The authors later linked a missense DCLRE1C variant to TCR beta V- and J-gene trimming.

In regard to this clone: Antigen: not known.

Germline values: CDR1 SGHRS, CDR2 YFSETQ. This CDR3 spans 16 amino acids. With V trimmed by 2 bases and J by 0 bases, 3 bases remained unmatched. PCR used 60 Vbeta primers and 13 Jbeta primers. Libraries were prepared by immunoSEQ multiplex PCR; TCRdb keeps only in-frame clonotypes and omits some of them. Found here are some 140,000 clones, roughly 83% of them singletons; the top ten hold less than 10%. This rearrangement joins TRBV5-1 to TRBJ2-3; 10 bases fit TRBD1. Sequenced: PBMCs. The TCR sequence derives from a young man in good health and CMV-seropositive. CDR3 nucleotides: TGCGCCAGCAGCTTTGGGACAGGGGTGAGCACAGATACGCAGTATTTT. The encoded protein is CASSFGTGVSTDTQYF.